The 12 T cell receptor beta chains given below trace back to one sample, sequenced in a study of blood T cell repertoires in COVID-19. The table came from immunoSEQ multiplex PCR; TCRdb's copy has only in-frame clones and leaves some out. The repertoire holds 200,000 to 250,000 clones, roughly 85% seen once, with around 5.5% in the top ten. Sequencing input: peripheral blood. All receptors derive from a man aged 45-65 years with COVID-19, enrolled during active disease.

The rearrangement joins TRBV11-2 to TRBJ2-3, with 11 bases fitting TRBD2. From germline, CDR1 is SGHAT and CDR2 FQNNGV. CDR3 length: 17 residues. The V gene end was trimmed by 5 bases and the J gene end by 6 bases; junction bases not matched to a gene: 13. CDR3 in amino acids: CASSPRRSGGATDTQYF. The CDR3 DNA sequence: TGTGCCAGCAGCCCCAGACGTAGCGGGGGGGCCACGGATACGCAGTATTTT.

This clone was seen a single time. The CDR3 region has the DNA TGTGCCAGCAGCCAAAATGCGTACTCCTACGAGCAGTACTTC. This translates into CASSQNAYSYEQYF. The V gene is TRBV4-2, the J gene TRBJ2-7; D unresolved. Trimming removed 2 bases from V and 0 bases from J, with 8 bases in between. Per the germline V gene, CDR1 is LGHNA and CDR2 is YNFKEQ. CDR3 size: 14 residues.

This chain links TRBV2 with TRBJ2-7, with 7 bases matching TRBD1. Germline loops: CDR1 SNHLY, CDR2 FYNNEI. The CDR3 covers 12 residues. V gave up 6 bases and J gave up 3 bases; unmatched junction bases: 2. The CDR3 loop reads CASRRDSYEQYF. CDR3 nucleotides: TGTGCCAGCAGGAGGGACAGCTACGAGCAGTACTTC.

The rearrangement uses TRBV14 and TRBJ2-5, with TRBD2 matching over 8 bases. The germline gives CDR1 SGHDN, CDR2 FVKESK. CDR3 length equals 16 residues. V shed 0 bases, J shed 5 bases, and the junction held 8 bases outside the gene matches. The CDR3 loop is CASSQDWRGAWETQYF. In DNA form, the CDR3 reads TGTGCCAGCAGCCAAGATTGGCGGGGGGCCTGGGAGACCCAGTACTTC.

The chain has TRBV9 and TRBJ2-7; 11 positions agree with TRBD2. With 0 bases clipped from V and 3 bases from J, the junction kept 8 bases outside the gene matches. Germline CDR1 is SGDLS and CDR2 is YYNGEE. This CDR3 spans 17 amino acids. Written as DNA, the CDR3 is TGTGCCAGCAGCGTAGGTAGCGGGGGGGCGTCGATCTACGAGCAGTACTTC. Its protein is CASSVGSGGASIYEQYF.

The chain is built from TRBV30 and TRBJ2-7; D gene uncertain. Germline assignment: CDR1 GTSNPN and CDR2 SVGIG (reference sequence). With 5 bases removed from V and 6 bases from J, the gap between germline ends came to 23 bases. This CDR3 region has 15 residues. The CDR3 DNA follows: TGTGCCTGGCGACTGGTTGGCCGAAGCGATTCCGAGCAGTACTTC. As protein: CAWRLVGRSDSEQYF.

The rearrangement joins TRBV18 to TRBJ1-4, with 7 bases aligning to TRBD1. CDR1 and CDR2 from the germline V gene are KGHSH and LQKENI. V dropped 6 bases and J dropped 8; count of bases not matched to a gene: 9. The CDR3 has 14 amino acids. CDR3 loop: CASSPTGAGEKLFF. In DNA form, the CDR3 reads TGTGCCAGCTCCCCTACAGGGGCGGGCGAAAAACTGTTTTTT.

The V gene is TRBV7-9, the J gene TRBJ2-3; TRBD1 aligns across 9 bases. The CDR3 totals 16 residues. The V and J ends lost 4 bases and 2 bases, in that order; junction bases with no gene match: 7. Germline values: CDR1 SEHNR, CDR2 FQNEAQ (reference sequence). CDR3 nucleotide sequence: TGTGCCAGCAGCTGGGCCGGGACAGGGTTCACAGATACGCAGTATTTT. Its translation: CASSWAGTGFTDTQYF.

The CDR3: CASSYDRGLILETQYF. CDR3 nucleotides: TGTGCCAGCAGCTATGACAGGGGGCTGATACTCGAGACCCAGTACTTC. The gene calls are TRBV5-6 and TRBJ2-5, with 10 bases lining up with TRBD1. The ends lost 3 bases at V and 5 bases at J; junction bases unmatched: 10. The CDR3 length is 16 residues. Germline CDR1 reads SGHDT; CDR2 reads YYEEEE.

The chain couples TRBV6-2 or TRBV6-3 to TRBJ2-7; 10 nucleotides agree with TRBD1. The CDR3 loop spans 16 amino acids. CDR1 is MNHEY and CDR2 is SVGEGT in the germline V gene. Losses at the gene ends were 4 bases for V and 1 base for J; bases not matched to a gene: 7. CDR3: CASSSQGQGLSYEQYF. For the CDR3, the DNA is TGTGCCAGCAGTTCCCAGGGACAGGGGTTGTCCTACGAGCAGTACTTC.

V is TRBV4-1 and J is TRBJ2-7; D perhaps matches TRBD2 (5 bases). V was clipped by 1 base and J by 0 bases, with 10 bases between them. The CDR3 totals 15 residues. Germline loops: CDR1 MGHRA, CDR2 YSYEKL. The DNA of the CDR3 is TGCGCCAGCAGCCAAGGGCGCGGGCTCTCCTACGAGCAGTACTTC. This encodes CASSQGRGLSYEQYF.

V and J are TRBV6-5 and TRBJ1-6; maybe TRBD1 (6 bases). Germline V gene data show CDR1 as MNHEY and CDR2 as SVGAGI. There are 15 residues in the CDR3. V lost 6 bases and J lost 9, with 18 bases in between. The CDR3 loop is CASSLAGDLISPLHF. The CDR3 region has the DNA TGTGCCAGCAGCTTGGCAGGGGATTTAATTTCACCCCTCCACTTT.